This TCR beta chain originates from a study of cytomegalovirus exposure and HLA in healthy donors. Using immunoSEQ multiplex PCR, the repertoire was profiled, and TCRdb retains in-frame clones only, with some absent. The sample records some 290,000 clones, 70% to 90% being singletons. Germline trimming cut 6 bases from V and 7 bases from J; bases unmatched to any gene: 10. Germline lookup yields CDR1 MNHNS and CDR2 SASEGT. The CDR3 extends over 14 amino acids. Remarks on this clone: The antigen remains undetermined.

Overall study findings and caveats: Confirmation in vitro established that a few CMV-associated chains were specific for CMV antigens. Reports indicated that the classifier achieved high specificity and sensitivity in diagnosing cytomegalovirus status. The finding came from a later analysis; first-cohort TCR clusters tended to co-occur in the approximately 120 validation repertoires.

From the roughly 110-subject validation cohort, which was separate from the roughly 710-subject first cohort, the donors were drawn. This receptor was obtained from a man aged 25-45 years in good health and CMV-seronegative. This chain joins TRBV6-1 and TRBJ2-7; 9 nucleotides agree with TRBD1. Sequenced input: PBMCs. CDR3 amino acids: CASRAGQGSVEQYF. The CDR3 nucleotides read TGTGCCAGCAGAGCAGGACAGGGGTCGGTTGAGCAGTACTTC.